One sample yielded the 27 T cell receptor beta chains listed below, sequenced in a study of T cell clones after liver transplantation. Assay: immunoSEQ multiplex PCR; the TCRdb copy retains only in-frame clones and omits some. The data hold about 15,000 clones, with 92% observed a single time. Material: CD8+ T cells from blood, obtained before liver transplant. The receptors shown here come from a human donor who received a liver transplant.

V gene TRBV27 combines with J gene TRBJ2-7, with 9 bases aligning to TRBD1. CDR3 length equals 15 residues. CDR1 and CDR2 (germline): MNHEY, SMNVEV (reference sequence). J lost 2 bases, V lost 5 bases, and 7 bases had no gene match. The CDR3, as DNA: TGTGCCAGCAGTCCGACCGGGACAGGGACCTACGAGCAGTACTTC. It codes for CASSPTGTGTYEQYF.

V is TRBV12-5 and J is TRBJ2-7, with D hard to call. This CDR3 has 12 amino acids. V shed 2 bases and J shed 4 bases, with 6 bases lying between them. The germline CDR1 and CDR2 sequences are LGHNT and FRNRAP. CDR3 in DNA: TGTGCTAGTGGTTTGCAAGGGTACGAGCAGTACTTC. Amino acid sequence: CASGLQGYEQYF. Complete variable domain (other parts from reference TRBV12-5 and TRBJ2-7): DARVTQTPRHKVTEMGQEVTMRCQPILGHNTVFWYRQTMMQGLELLAYFRNRAPLDDSGMPKDRFSAEMPDATLATLKIQPSEPRDSAVYFCASGLQGYEQYFGPGTRLTVT.

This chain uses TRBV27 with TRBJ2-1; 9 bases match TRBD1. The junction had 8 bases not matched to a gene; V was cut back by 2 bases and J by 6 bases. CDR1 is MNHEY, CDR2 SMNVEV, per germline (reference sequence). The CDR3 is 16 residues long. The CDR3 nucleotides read TGTGCCAGCAGTTTAAGGGGGACAGGGCTATTCAATGAGCAGTTCTTC. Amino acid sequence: CASSLRGTGLFNEQFF.

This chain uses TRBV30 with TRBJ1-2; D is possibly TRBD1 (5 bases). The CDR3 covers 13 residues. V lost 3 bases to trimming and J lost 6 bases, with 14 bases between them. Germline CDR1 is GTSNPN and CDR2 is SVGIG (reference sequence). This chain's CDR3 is CAWSGGQLDGYTF. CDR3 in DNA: TGTGCCTGGAGCGGCGGACAACTTGATGGCTACACCTTC.

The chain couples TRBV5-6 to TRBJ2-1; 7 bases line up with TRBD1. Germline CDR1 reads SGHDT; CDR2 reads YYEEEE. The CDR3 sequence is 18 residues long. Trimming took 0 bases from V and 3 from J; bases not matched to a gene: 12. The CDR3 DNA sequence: TGTGCCAGCAGCTTGGAATTGGATGACAGGGAATACTACAATGAGCAGTTCTTC. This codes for CASSLELDDREYYNEQFF.

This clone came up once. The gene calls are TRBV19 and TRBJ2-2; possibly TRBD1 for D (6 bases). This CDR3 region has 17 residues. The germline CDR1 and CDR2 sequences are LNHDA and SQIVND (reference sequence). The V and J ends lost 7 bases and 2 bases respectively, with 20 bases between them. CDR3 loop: CASTTLMDSFNTGELFF. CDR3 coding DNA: TGTGCCAGTACCACTCTAATGGACAGCTTTAACACCGGGGAGCTGTTTTTT.

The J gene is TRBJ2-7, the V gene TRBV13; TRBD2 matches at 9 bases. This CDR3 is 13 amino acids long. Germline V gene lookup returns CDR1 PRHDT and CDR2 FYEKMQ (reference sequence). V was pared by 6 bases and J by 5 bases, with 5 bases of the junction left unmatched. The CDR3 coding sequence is TGTGCCAGCAGTCCTGGCGGGAGGGACGAGCAGTACTTC. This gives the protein CASSPGGRDEQYF.

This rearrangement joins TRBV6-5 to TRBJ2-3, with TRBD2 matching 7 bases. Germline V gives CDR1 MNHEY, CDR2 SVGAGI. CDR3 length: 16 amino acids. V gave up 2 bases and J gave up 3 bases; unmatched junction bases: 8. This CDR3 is CASSYSAGEGTDTQYF. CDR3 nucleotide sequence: TGTGCCAGCAGTTACAGCGCGGGAGAGGGTACAGATACGCAGTATTTT.

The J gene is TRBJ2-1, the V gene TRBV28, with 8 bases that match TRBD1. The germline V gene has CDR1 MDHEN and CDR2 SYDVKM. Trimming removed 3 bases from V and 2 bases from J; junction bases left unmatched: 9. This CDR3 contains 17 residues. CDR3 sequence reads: CASSFRRTGSPYNEQFF. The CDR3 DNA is TGTGCCAGCAGTTTTAGAAGGACAGGGAGTCCCTACAATGAGCAGTTCTTC.

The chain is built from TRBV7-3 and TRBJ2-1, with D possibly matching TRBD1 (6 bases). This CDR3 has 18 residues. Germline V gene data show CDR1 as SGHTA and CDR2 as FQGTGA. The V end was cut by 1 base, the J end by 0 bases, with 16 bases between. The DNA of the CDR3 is TGTGCCAGCAGCTTAATCCCCATCACAGGGAGCTCCTACAATGAGCAGTTCTTC. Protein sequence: CASSLIPITGSSYNEQFF.

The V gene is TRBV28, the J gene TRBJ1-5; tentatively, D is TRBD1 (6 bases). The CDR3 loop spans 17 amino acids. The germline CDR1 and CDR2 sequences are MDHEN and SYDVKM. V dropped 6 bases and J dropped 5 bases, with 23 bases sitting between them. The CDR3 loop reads CASSPPGRGGADQPQHF. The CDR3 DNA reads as TGTGCCAGCAGCCCCCCGGGGCGGGGGGGCGCGGATCAGCCCCAGCATTTT.

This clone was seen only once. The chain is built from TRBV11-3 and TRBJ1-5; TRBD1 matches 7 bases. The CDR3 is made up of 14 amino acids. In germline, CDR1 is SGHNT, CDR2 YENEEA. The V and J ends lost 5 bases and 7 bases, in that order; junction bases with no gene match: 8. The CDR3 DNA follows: TGTGCCAGCAGCGCGACAGGGTTGGGCCAGCCCCAGCATTTT. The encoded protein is CASSATGLGQPQHF.

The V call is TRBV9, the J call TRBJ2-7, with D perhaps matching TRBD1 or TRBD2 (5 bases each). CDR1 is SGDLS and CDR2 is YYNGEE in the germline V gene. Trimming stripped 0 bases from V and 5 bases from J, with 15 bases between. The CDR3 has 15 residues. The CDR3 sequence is CASSVAQRGTHEQYF. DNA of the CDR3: TGTGCCAGCAGCGTAGCCCAGAGAGGGACCCACGAGCAGTACTTC.

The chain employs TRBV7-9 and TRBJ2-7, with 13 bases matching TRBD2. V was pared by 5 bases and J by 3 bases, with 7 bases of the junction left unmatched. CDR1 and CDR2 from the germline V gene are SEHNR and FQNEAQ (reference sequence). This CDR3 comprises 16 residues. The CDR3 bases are TGTGCCAGCAGCGCCGGACTAGCGGGAGTGATCTACGAGCAGTACTTC. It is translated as CASSAGLAGVIYEQYF.

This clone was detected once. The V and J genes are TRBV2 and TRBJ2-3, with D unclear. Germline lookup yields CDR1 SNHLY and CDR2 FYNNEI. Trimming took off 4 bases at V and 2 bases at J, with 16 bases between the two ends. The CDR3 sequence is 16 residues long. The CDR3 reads CASSALIHYYTDTQYF. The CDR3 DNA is TGTGCCAGCAGTGCCCTAATACACTACTACACAGATACGCAGTATTTT.

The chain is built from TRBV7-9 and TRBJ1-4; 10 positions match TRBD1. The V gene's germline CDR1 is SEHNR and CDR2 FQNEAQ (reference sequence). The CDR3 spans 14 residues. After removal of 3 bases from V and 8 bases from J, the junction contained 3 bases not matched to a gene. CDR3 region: CASSFGTGAEKLFF. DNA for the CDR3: TGTGCCAGCAGCTTCGGGACAGGGGCCGAAAAACTGTTTTTT.

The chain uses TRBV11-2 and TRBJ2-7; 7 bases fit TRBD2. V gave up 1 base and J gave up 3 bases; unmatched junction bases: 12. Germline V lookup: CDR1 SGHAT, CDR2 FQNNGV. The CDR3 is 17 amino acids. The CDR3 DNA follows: TGTGCCAGCAGCTTAGGAGCCCTAGCGGTAATTCTCTACGAGCAGTACTTC. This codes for CASSLGALAVILYEQYF.

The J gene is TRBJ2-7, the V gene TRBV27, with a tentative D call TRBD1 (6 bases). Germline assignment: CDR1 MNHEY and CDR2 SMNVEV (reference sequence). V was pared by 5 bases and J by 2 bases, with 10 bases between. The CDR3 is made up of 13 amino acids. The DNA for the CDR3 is TGTGCCAGCAGTAGAGGACAGACCTACGAGCAGTACTTC. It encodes CASSRGQTYEQYF.

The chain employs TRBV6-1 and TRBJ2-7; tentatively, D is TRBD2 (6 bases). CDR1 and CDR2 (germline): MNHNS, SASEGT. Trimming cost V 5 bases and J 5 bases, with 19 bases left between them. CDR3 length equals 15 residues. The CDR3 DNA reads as TGTGCCAGCAGTCAAAGGGAGGTGCGGTTCGACGAGCAGTACTTC. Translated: CASSQREVRFDEQYF.

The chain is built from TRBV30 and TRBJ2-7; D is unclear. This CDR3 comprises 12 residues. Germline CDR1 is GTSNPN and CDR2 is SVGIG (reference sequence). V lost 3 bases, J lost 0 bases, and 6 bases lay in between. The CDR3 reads CAWRGLSYEQYF. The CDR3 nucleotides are TGTGCCTGGAGGGGTCTCTCCTACGAGCAGTACTTC.

The CDR3 sequence is CASSPGRSSYEQYF. The CDR3 DNA follows: TGCGCCAGCAGCCCAGGACGGAGCTCCTACGAGCAGTACTTC. The J gene is TRBJ2-7, the V gene TRBV4-3; D remains ambiguous. Germline V gives CDR1 LGHNA, CDR2 YSLEER. This CDR3 comprises 14 residues. Trimming removed 4 bases from V and 0 bases from J, with 10 bases in between.

CDR3 residues: CASSLMVFRVTEAFF. CDR3 sequence (DNA): TGTGCCAGCAGCTTGATGGTGTTCAGGGTCACTGAAGCTTTCTTT. The chain links TRBV5-6 to TRBJ1-1, with D perhaps matching TRBD1 (5 bases). The CDR3 sequence is 15 residues long. Trimming pared 1 base from V and 4 bases from J, leaving 14 bases between. CDR1 is SGHDT and CDR2 is YYEEEE in the germline V gene. Full variable domain (missing parts from reference TRBV5-6 and TRBJ1-1): DAGVTQSPTHLIKTRGQQVTLRCSPKSGHDTVSWYQQALGQGPQFIFQYYEEEERQRGNFPDRFSGHQFPNYSSELNVNALLLGDSALYLCASSLMVFRVTEAFFGQGTRLTVV.

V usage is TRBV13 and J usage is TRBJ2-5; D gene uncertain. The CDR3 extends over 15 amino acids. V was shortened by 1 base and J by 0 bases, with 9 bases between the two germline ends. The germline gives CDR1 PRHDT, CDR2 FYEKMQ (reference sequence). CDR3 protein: CASSLEPRHQETQYF. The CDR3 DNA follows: TGTGCCAGCAGCTTAGAACCCAGGCACCAAGAGACCCAGTACTTC.

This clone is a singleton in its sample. The CDR3 spells CASSVQREGYEQYF. The CDR3 coding sequence is TGTGCCAGCAGCGTACAGCGGGAGGGGTACGAGCAGTACTTC. The rearrangement links TRBV9 to TRBJ2-7, with TRBD2 matching 10 bases. The CDR3 runs to 14 residues. Unmatched junction bases numbered 2, after V lost 1 base and J lost 4 bases. Germline CDR1 is SGDLS and CDR2 is YYNGEE.

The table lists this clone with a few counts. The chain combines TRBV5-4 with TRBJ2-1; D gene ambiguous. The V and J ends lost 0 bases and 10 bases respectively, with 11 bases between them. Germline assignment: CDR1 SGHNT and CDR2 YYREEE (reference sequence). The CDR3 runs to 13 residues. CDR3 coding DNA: TGTGCCAGCAGCTTGGATAGGAGCAGAGAGCAGTTCTTC. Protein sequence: CASSLDRSREQFF.

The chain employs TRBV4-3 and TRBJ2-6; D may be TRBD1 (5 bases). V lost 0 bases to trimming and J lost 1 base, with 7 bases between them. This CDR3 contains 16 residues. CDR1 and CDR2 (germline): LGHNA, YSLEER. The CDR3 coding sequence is TGCGCCAGCAGCCAAGACGCAGGGTCTGGGGCCAACGTCCTGACTTTC. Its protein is CASSQDAGSGANVLTF.

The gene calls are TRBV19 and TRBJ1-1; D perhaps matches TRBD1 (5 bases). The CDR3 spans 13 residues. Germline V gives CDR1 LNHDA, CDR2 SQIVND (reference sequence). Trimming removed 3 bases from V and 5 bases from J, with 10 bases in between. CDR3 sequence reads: CASSMGRVTEAFF. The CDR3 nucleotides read TGTGCCAGTAGTATGGGCAGGGTAACTGAAGCTTTCTTT.